The 32 T cell receptor beta chains below were found in one sample sequenced in a study of T cells in Graves' hyperthyroidism and ophthalmopathy. Authors of the study amplified TCR beta CDR3 regions from RNA transcripts. Initially, a first-round RT-PCR of the TCR CDR3 employed the HTBI primer set. MiXCR, run by TCRdb on the multiplex PCR reads, gives a single entry per CDR3 protein. The data hold hundreds of thousands of distinct CDR3 sequences, with roughly 15% observed a single time. Sample: blood. The origin of the receptors is a middle-aged woman with Graves' ophthalmopathy.

This clonotype was seen many times. The V gene is TRBV7-6, the J gene TRBJ2-7; 14 nucleotides match TRBD2. J lost 4 bases, V lost 10 bases, and 9 bases had no gene match. CDR3 length equals 15 residues. Germline V gene data show CDR1 as SGHVS and CDR2 as FNYEAQ. This CDR3 reads CATQRGTSGSYEQYF. Here the CDR3 DNA reads TGTGCCACCCAGCGGGGGACTAGCGGGAGTTACGAGCAGTACTTC.

The table lists this clonotype with many counts. V usage is TRBV6-1 and J usage is TRBJ2-5, with 9 bases lining up with TRBD1. Losses at the gene ends were 7 bases for V and 5 bases for J; bases not matched to a gene: 11. Looked up from germline, CDR1 is MNHNS and CDR2 is SASEGT. This CDR3 is 15 amino acids long. CDR3: CASTGTGWGGETQYF. CDR3 nucleotide sequence: TGTGCCAGCACTGGGACAGGGTGGGGGGGGGAGACCCAGTACTTC.

This clonotype was observed at least ten times. The chain couples TRBV6-1 to TRBJ2-5; 7 bases align to TRBD2. V lost 4 bases and J lost 0; bases outside the gene matches: 5. This CDR3 is built from 15 residues. CDR1 is MNHNS and CDR2 is SASEGT in the germline V gene. The CDR3 sequence: CASSGNSGYQETQYF. The CDR3 DNA follows: TGTGCCAGCAGTGGAAATAGCGGGTACCAAGAGACCCAGTACTTC.

This clonotype was found many times. CDR3 loop: CASSYSPENYGYTF. The CDR3 DNA sequence: TGTGCCAGCAGTTACTCGCCAGAGAACTATGGCTACACCTTC. The J gene is TRBJ1-2, the V gene TRBV6-5; D is unresolved. The CDR3 consists of 14 residues. V was cut by 0 bases and J by 2 bases, with 7 bases left in between. Germline CDR1 and CDR2: MNHEY and SVGAGI.

This clonotype was seen many times. This sequence joins TRBV11-3 and TRBJ2-1, with a possible D match to TRBD1 (6 bases). CDR1 SGHNT and CDR2 YENEEA come from the germline V gene. Trimming left V 6 bases short and J 5 bases short, with 8 bases between. The CDR3 runs 12 residues. DNA of the CDR3: TGTGCCAGCAGTAGGACAGACAATGAGCAGTTCTTC. Translated, it gives CASSRTDNEQFF.

V and J are TRBV12-3 or TRBV12-4 and TRBJ1-1; D might be TRBD1 (5 bases). The CDR3 length is 14 residues. V was clipped by 6 bases and J by 1 base, with 12 bases between them. The CDR3 spells CASRISGGNTEAFF. The CDR3 coding sequence is TGTGCCAGCAGGATCAGCGGGGGGAACACTGAAGCTTTCTTT.

This clonotype appeared many times. The rearrangement joins TRBV7-9 to TRBJ1-1; 10 positions match TRBD1. Losses at the gene ends were 5 bases for V and 6 bases for J; bases not matched to a gene: 9. Germline V lookup: CDR1 SEHNR, CDR2 FQNEAQ (reference sequence). The CDR3 is 15 amino acids. The CDR3: CASSPWDRGAPEAFF. The CDR3 region has the DNA TGTGCCAGCAGCCCGTGGGACAGGGGTGCTCCTGAAGCTTTCTTT.

This clonotype was counted many times. The chain couples TRBV6-1 to TRBJ1-5, with D possibly TRBD1 on 5 matching bases. Trimming removed 8 bases from V and 7 bases from J, with 15 bases in between. Germline CDR1 and CDR2: MNHNS and SASEGT. There are 13 residues in the CDR3. This chain's CDR3 is CASGADGDQPQHF. In DNA form, the CDR3 reads TGTGCCAGCGGGGCGGACGGGGACCAGCCCCAGCATTTT.

This clonotype was observed at least ten times. The chain combines TRBV6-2 or TRBV6-3 with TRBJ2-7, with TRBD2 matching over 7 bases. The CDR3 is 16 residues long. Trimming at V came to 2 bases and at J to 0 bases, leaving 7 bases not matched to a gene. Per germline, CDR1 MNHEY and CDR2 SVGEGT. CDR3 in DNA: TGTGCCAGCAGTTACCCCAGCGGGGCCAACTCCTACGAGCAGTACTTC. This encodes CASSYPSGANSYEQYF.

This clonotype has a count of ten or more. The chain uses TRBV27 and TRBJ2-7, with D possibly being TRBD1 (7 bases). V was trimmed by 10 bases and J by 3 bases, leaving 16 bases between them. The CDR3 sequence is 13 residues long. The germline gives CDR1 MNHEY, CDR2 SMNVEV (reference sequence). The CDR3 sequence: CATRDREVYEQYF. The CDR3 DNA reads TGTGCCACCAGAGACAGGGAGGTCTACGAGCAGTACTTC.

V usage is TRBV28 and J usage is TRBJ2-5; TRBD1 aligns across 10 bases. The CDR3 consists of 14 residues. The V and J ends lost 8 bases and 3 bases, in that order; junction bases with no gene match: 6. The germline gives CDR1 MDHEN, CDR2 SYDVKM. CDR3 sequence reads: CASGSTGGEETQYF. The CDR3 DNA is TGTGCCAGCGGGTCGACAGGGGGCGAAGAGACCCAGTACTTC.

This clonotype was seen repeatedly, ten times or more. The genes are TRBV7-9 and TRBJ1-2; D uncertain. Trimming took 8 bases from V and 0 from J, leaving 7 bases between them. The CDR3 loop spans 12 amino acids. Per germline, CDR1 SEHNR and CDR2 FQNEAQ (reference sequence). DNA for the CDR3: TGTGCCAGCGCCGAAACTAACTATGGCTACACCTTC. Translated: CASAETNYGYTF.

V gene TRBV24-1 combines with J gene TRBJ1-1, with D tentatively TRBD1 (5 bases). Looked up from germline, CDR1 is KGHDR and CDR2 is SFDVKD. V gave up 9 bases and J gave up 1 base, with 11 bases separating them. The CDR3 loop spans 13 amino acids. The DNA for the CDR3 is TGTGCCACCGGGCAGGGTACGAACACTGAAGCTTTCTTT. Amino acids: CATGQGTNTEAFF.

There are many counts of this clonotype. This rearrangement joins TRBV10-3 to TRBJ2-5; 10 bases fit TRBD1. Per germline, CDR1 ENHRY and CDR2 SYGVKD. CDR3 length: 16 amino acids. The junction had 1 base not matched to a gene; V was cut back by 0 bases and J by 0 bases. CDR3 residues: CAISESGTGDQETQYF. The CDR3 DNA reads as TGTGCCATCAGTGAGTCCGGGACAGGGGACCAAGAGACCCAGTACTTC.

J is TRBJ2-7 and V is TRBV20-1; TRBD2 matches 7 bases. This CDR3 region has 15 residues. The germline V gene encodes CDR1 DFQATT and CDR2 SNEGSKA (reference sequence). J gave up 2 bases and V 1 base, and 8 bases lay outside the gene matches. The CDR3 loop is CSARVWRGSTYEQYF. CDR3 nucleotides: TGCAGTGCTAGAGTCTGGCGGGGGAGTACCTACGAGCAGTACTTC.

This clonotype was seen many times. The chain recombines TRBV4-1 with TRBJ1-1; TRBD1 matches 8 bases. The germline V gene encodes CDR1 MGHRA and CDR2 YSYEKL. CDR3 size: 13 residues. J was trimmed by 6 bases and V by 0 bases; bases with no gene match: 0. CDR3 region: CASSQDRGPEAFF. In nucleotides, the CDR3 is TGCGCCAGCAGCCAAGACAGGGGGCCTGAAGCTTTCTTT.

The chain combines TRBV10-3 with TRBJ2-7; 7 bases fit TRBD2. This CDR3 is built from 16 residues. V lost 1 base, J lost 4 bases, and 10 bases stayed unmatched. Looked up from germline, CDR1 is ENHRY and CDR2 is SYGVKD. This CDR3 reads CAISEWLAEVAYEQYF. The CDR3 nucleotides read TGTGCCATCAGTGAGTGGCTAGCGGAAGTCGCATACGAGCAGTACTTC.

This clonotype was counted at least ten times. V usage is TRBV7-6 and J usage is TRBJ2-5; possibly TRBD1 for D (6 bases). Trimming removed 5 bases from V and 7 bases from J, with 20 bases in between. CDR3 length: 15 amino acids. The germline CDR1 and CDR2 sequences are SGHVS and FNYEAQ. DNA of the CDR3: TGTGCCAGCAGCACTCGGACAGAAGCTCCGCGGACCCAGTACTTC. This codes for CASSTRTEAPRTQYF.

The V call is TRBV4-1, the J call TRBJ2-7; the match to TRBD2 covers 10 bases. Germline V gene data show CDR1 as MGHRA and CDR2 as YSYEKL. The J segment lost 6 bases and the V segment lost 1 base, leaving 15 bases of the junction unmatched. The CDR3 loop spans 18 amino acids. Here the CDR3 DNA reads TGCGCCAGCAGCCAAGGGTTCCATAGGCTAGCGGGAGTCGGCGAGCAGTACTTC. As protein: CASSQGFHRLAGVGEQYF.

This clonotype was seen repeatedly, ten times or more. This sequence joins TRBV19 and TRBJ1-2; D is ambiguous. V lost 2 bases to trimming and J lost 5 bases, with 12 bases between them. This CDR3 is 14 amino acids long. CDR1 is LNHDA, CDR2 SQIVND, per germline (reference sequence). CDR3 in amino acids: CASSISPLRYGYTF. The CDR3 DNA follows: TGTGCCAGTAGTATAAGCCCCCTTCGGTATGGCTACACCTTC.

There are many counts of this clonotype. This could be a read error, since a much larger clone is one nucleotide away. V usage is TRBV12-3 or TRBV12-4 and J usage is TRBJ1-5; D perhaps matches TRBD1 (5 bases). The CDR3 sequence is 14 residues long. CDR3 DNA: TGTGCCAGCGGTTTAGGTCCAGGGAGGCAGCCCCAGCATTTT. Amino acid sequence: CASGLGPGRQPQHF.

In this sample, this clonotype turned up many times. V and J are TRBV12-3 or TRBV12-4 and TRBJ2-2; the match to TRBD2 covers 8 bases. J was trimmed by 5 bases and V by 7 bases; bases with no gene match: 9. This CDR3 has 15 amino acids. The CDR3 DNA reads as TGTGCCAGCACCTCTTTCGGGAGGGGAACCGGGGAGCTGTTTTTT. Amino acid sequence: CASTSFGRGTGELFF.

This clonotype was recorded many times. The V gene is TRBV7-9, the J gene TRBJ2-3; D not certain. CDR1 SEHNR and CDR2 FQNEAQ come from the germline V gene (reference sequence). The CDR3 runs 14 residues. V was pared by 7 bases and J by 2 bases, with 13 bases between. The DNA of the CDR3 is TGTGCCAGCACCCCGACGAGGAACACAGATACGCAGTATTTT. It yields the protein CASTPTRNTDTQYF. Filled out from reference TRBV7-9 and TRBJ2-3, the complete variable domain reads DTGVSQNPRHKITKRGQNVTFRCDPISEHNRLYWYRQTLGQGPEFLTYFQNEAQLEKSRLLSDRFSAERPKGSFSTLEIQRTEQGDSAMYLCASTPTRNTDTQYFGPGTRLTVL.

This clonotype came up many times. The genes are TRBV20-1 and TRBJ2-7; 12 nucleotides line up with TRBD2. CDR1 DFQATT and CDR2 SNEGSKA come from the germline V gene (reference sequence). The CDR3 loop spans 15 amino acids. V shed 5 bases and J 6 bases; nucleotides not matched to a gene: 11. CDR3 region: CSAALHLAGGPEQYF. The DNA of the CDR3 is TGCAGTGCTGCCCTACACCTAGCGGGAGGGCCCGAGCAGTACTTC.

This clonotype has only a few counts. This chain uses TRBV29-1 with TRBJ1-2; D remains unclear. Germline values: CDR1 SQVTM, CDR2 ANQGSEA. The CDR3 contains 14 residues. The ends were cut back, 4 bases at V and 2 bases at J, with 14 bases in the middle. The CDR3 region has the DNA TGCAGCGTTGTCCCGTTACATGGGAACTATGGCTACACCTTC. Translating gives CSVVPLHGNYGYTF.

This clonotype was counted many times. The chain recombines TRBV28 with TRBJ2-7; D may be TRBD1 or TRBD2 (5 bases each). CDR1 is MDHEN and CDR2 is SYDVKM in the germline V gene. Trimming took 2 bases from V and 2 from J, leaving 22 bases between them. The CDR3 consists of 18 residues. The CDR3 region has the DNA TGTGCCAGCAGTTTAAGGTTGTGGACATCGAGAGGGGCCTACGAGCAGTACTTC. This encodes CASSLRLWTSRGAYEQYF.

This clonotype was counted at least ten times. The chain couples TRBV6-5 to TRBJ2-5; unclear D gene. The V and J ends lost 5 bases and 5 bases respectively, with 12 bases between them. The CDR3 has 13 amino acids. CDR1 and CDR2 from the germline V gene are MNHEY and SVGAGI. The CDR3 DNA follows: TGTGCCAGCAGTACGACCACGCGGGAGACCCAGTACTTC. Its protein product is CASSTTTRETQYF.

This clonotype occurred many times. The chain is built from TRBV20-1 and TRBJ2-5; no definite D call. The length of the CDR3 is 12 residues. V lost 4 bases and J lost 5, with 11 bases in between. Germline CDR1 and CDR2: DFQATT and SNEGSKA (reference sequence). CDR3 protein: CSATYSWETQYF. The CDR3 nucleotides are TGCAGTGCTACTTATAGCTGGGAGACCCAGTACTTC.

This chain uses TRBV11-2 with TRBJ2-7; D is possibly TRBD2 (5 bases). CDR1 SGHAT and CDR2 FQNNGV come from the germline V gene. The CDR3 is 15 residues long. V dropped 0 bases and J dropped 7 bases, with 16 bases sitting between them. CDR3 protein: CASSLDPDLMGEQYF. The CDR3 DNA sequence: TGTGCCAGCAGCTTAGATCCGGACTTGATGGGGGAGCAGTACTTC.

This clonotype occurred many times. The chain couples TRBV28 to TRBJ2-7; 9 bases agree with TRBD2. The V gene's germline CDR1 is MDHEN and CDR2 SYDVKM. The junction had 6 bases not matched to a gene; V was cut back by 3 bases and J by 0 bases. This CDR3 is 16 amino acids long. CDR3 protein: CASSFGGLAFSYEQYF. In nucleotides, the CDR3 is TGTGCCAGCAGTTTCGGCGGACTAGCGTTCTCCTACGAGCAGTACTTC.

This clonotype was recorded many times. The J gene is TRBJ2-5, the V gene TRBV7-2; D unresolved. The V and J ends lost 1 base and 0 bases respectively, with 9 bases between them. In germline, CDR1 is SGHTA, CDR2 FQGNSA. The CDR3 totals 15 residues. The CDR3: CASSLETTNQETQYF. The CDR3 DNA follows: TGTGCCAGCAGCTTAGAAACTACGAACCAAGAGACCCAGTACTTC.

This clonotype was found many times. The chain has TRBV25-1 and TRBJ2-6; the D is unclear. V was trimmed by 4 bases and J by 4 bases, leaving 8 bases between them. This CDR3 has 14 residues. CDR1 and CDR2 from the germline V gene are MGHDK and SYGVNS. CDR3 sequence: CASSGIYGANVLTF. Written as DNA, the CDR3 is TGTGCCAGCAGTGGAATATACGGGGCCAACGTCCTGACTTTC.